Following are 30 T cell receptor beta chains from one sample sequenced in a study of Ad26.COV2.S vaccination and SARS-CoV-2 variants. The treatment: some 20 received Ad26.COV2.S at low or high dose, single or two shots; several received placebo; per-sample allocation not given. The investigators took samples on day 63 after the first vaccine or placebo injection. Produced via immunoSEQ multiplex PCR; TCRdb's table is partial and in-frame only. The sample has 410,000 or so clones, over 80% seen once. The source material was peripheral blood, sampled in a trial of Ad26.COV2.S vaccine versus placebo. The receptors were gathered from a person between 18 and 60 years old who received the Ad26.COV2.S COVID-19 vaccine or a placebo.

The chain carries TRBV29-1 and TRBJ1-2; tentative D call: TRBD1 (6 bases). The CDR3 has 12 amino acids. Looked up from germline, CDR1 is SQVTM and CDR2 is ANQGSEA. The ends were cut back, 8 bases at V and 8 bases at J, with 18 bases in the middle. CDR3 DNA sequence: TGCAGCACCCGACGGCAGGGGAGGGGCTACACCTTC. Amino acids: CSTRRQGRGYTF.

The rearrangement joins TRBV7-2 to TRBJ1-2; D unclear. This CDR3 is 13 amino acids long. Between the trimmed V and J ends, which lost 3 bases and 8 bases, there was a span of 13 bases. The germline CDR1 and CDR2 sequences are SGHTA and FQGNSA. The CDR3 reads CASSFSVETGYTF. CDR3 sequence (DNA): TGTGCCAGCAGCTTCAGTGTGGAGACGGGCTACACCTTC.

The CDR3 region is CAWGTTRGLMYF. The DNA of the CDR3 is TGTGCCTGGGGTACCACGCGTGGCTTAATGTACTTC. This chain links TRBV30 with TRBJ2-4; unclear D gene. The CDR3 length is 12 residues. Germline V gene sequence: CDR1 GTSNPN, CDR2 SVGIG (reference sequence). V lost 5 bases and J lost 15, with 20 bases in between.

The chain recombines TRBV10-1 with TRBJ2-5; D call uncertain. Germline V gene data show CDR1 as WNHNN and CDR2 as SYGVQD (reference sequence). Trimming removed 0 bases at V and 5 bases at J, with 4 bases between. This CDR3 has 12 amino acids. CDR3 nucleotides: TGCGCCAGCAGTGAGTCGTCGGAGACCCAGTACTTC. Translation: CASSESSETQYF.

The V and J genes are TRBV3-1 (or the pseudogene TRBV3-2) and TRBJ2-5; tentatively, D is TRBD2 (7 bases). Deletions cut 0 bases from V and 4 bases from J, with 18 bases between. Germline lookup yields CDR1 LGHDT and CDR2 YNNKEL (reference sequence). This CDR3 spans 17 amino acids. CDR3 sequence (DNA): TGTGCCAGCAGCCAAGATGTCGGGGGGCATTTAGCAGAGACCCAGTACTTC. Translation gives CASSQDVGGHLAETQYF.

This clone has a handful of counts. The V gene is TRBV5-4, the J gene TRBJ2-7; 7 bases are a match to TRBD1. Trimming at V came to 4 bases and at J to 0 bases, leaving 4 bases not matched to a gene. Germline CDR1 reads SGHNT; CDR2 reads YYREEE (reference sequence). The CDR3 length is 14 residues. The CDR3 protein is CASSRTGSSYEQYF. The CDR3 region has the DNA TGTGCCAGCAGCCGGACAGGTAGCTCCTACGAGCAGTACTTC.

V is TRBV30 and J is TRBJ1-4; no clear D gene. V was clipped by 3 bases and J by 3 bases, with 8 bases between them. CDR3 length: 13 residues. Germline-derived CDR1 and CDR2 are GTSNPN and SVGIG (reference sequence). CDR3 coding DNA: TGTGCCTGGAGGCGCACGGCTAATGAAAAACTGTTTTTT. Its protein product is CAWRRTANEKLFF. Looking up the rest from reference TRBV30 and TRBJ1-4 gives the full variable domain: SQTIHQWPATLVQPVGSPLSLECTVEGTSNPNLYWYRQAAGRGLQLLFYSVGIGQISSEVPQNLSASRPQDRQFILSSKKLLLSDSGFYLCAWRRTANEKLFFGSGTQLSVL.

This chain links TRBV7-2 with TRBJ2-2, with 9 bases identical to TRBD2. CDR1 is SGHTA, CDR2 FQGNSA, per germline. V lost 5 bases, J lost 0 bases, and 7 bases stayed unmatched. CDR3 length: 17 amino acids. The CDR3 region is CASSPGTSQANTGELFF. DNA for the CDR3: TGTGCCAGCAGCCCCGGGACTAGCCAGGCGAACACCGGGGAGCTGTTTTTT. Based on the CDR3 plus reference TRBV7-2 and TRBJ2-2, the full variable domain is GAGVSQSPSNKVTEKGKDVELRCDPISGHTALYWYRQSLGQGLEFLIYFQGNSAPDKSGLPSDRFSAERTGGSVSTLTIQRTQQEDSAVYLCASSPGTSQANTGELFFGEGSRLTVL.

The V and J genes are TRBV7-9 and TRBJ1-3; 9 bases map to TRBD1. The CDR3 loop spans 16 amino acids. V dropped 6 bases and J dropped 2; count of bases not matched to a gene: 8. Germline V lookup: CDR1 SEHNR, CDR2 FQNEAQ (reference sequence). In DNA form, the CDR3 reads TGTGCCAGCAGACAGGGGGCCGTCTGGGCTGGAAACACCATATATTTT. Protein sequence: CASRQGAVWAGNTIYF. The full variable domain, rest sourced from reference TRBV7-9 and TRBJ1-3, is DTGVSQNPRHKITKRGQNVTFRCDPISEHNRLYWYRQTLGQGPEFLTYFQNEAQLEKSRLLSDRFSAERPKGSFSTLEIQRTEQGDSAMYLCASRQGAVWAGNTIYFGEGSWLTVV.

This chain uses TRBV10-2 with TRBJ2-2; no definite D call. V was cut by 3 bases and J by 2 bases, with 7 bases left in between. Germline V lookup: CDR1 WSHSY, CDR2 SAAADI. This CDR3 region has 14 residues. The CDR3 coding sequence is TGCGCCAGCAGTGACGGCCGAAACACCGGGGAGCTGTTTTTT. Protein: CASSDGRNTGELFF.

CDR3 bases: TGTGCCAGCAGAAGGACAGGGGGCGGTGAAAAACTGTTTTTT. Protein sequence: CASRRTGGGEKLFF. The chain joins TRBV6-5 to TRBJ1-4; 11 bases agree with TRBD1. V lost 6 bases, J lost 7 bases, and 4 bases stayed unmatched. Germline lookup yields CDR1 MNHEY and CDR2 SVGAGI. The CDR3 runs 14 residues.

The genes are TRBV11-3 and TRBJ2-3, with D perhaps TRBD1 (5 bases). The length of the CDR3 is 16 residues. Germline V gene lookup returns CDR1 SGHNT and CDR2 YENEEA. With 1 base removed from V and 0 bases from J, the gap between germline ends came to 11 bases. The CDR3 region has the DNA TGTGCCAGCAGCTTAGGACCCAGGGTTAGCACAGATACGCAGTATTTT. It yields the protein CASSLGPRVSTDTQYF.

J is TRBJ1-4 and V is TRBV28, with D uncertain. V lost 2 bases and J lost 3, with 13 bases in between. Germline V lookup: CDR1 MDHEN, CDR2 SYDVKM. The CDR3 extends over 16 amino acids. Here the CDR3 reads CASSLLAGGPNEKLFF. CDR3 coding DNA: TGTGCCAGCAGTTTACTTGCCGGAGGTCCTAATGAAAAACTGTTTTTT.

This sequence joins TRBV5-6 and TRBJ2-3; the D gene is possibly TRBD1 (6 bases). Per the germline V gene, CDR1 is SGHDT and CDR2 is YYEEEE. The CDR3 runs to 13 residues. Trimming removed 3 bases from V and 4 bases from J, with 9 bases in between. In DNA, the CDR3 is TGTGCCAGCAGCTGGCAGGGGTCAGATACGCAGTATTTT. This gives the protein CASSWQGSDTQYF.

The V call is TRBV27, the J call TRBJ2-3, with no clear D. CDR3 size: 14 residues. The germline V gene has CDR1 MNHEY and CDR2 SMNVEV (reference sequence). V was shortened by 3 bases and J by 2 bases, with 9 bases between the two germline ends. This CDR3 is CASSFPLFTDTQYF. CDR3 DNA: TGTGCCAGCAGTTTCCCCCTCTTCACAGATACGCAGTATTTT.

V usage is TRBV9 and J usage is TRBJ1-2, with D unclear. Trimming stripped 2 bases from V and 4 bases from J, with 24 bases between. Per the germline V gene, CDR1 is SGDLS and CDR2 is YYNGEE. CDR3 length equals 18 residues. The CDR3 spells CASSVLQSGMGLGYGYTF. CDR3 sequence (DNA): TGTGCCAGCAGCGTTTTACAGTCGGGGATGGGCTTGGGCTATGGCTACACCTTC. Filled out from reference TRBV9 and TRBJ1-2, the complete variable domain reads DSGVTQTPKHLITATGQRVTLRCSPRSGDLSVYWYQQSLDQGLQFLIQYYNGEERAKGNILERFSAQQFPDLHSELNLSSLELGDSALYFCASSVLQSGMGLGYGYTFGSGTRLTVV.

In the case of this clone: In the same sample, other DNA sequences code for this CDR3. The chain couples TRBV7-9 to TRBJ1-1; D remains unclear. The CDR3 is 11 residues long. The ends were cut back, 1 base at V and 11 bases at J, with 8 bases in the middle. Per germline, CDR1 SEHNR and CDR2 FQNEAQ (reference sequence). CDR3 DNA: TGTGCCAGCAGCTTAGACAGAGAGGCTTTCTTT. It codes for CASSLDREAFF.

The chain employs TRBV4-1 and TRBJ1-6; unclear D gene. The CDR3 spans 18 residues. CDR1 and CDR2 from the germline V gene are MGHRA and YSYEKL. Between the trimmed V and J ends, which lost 5 bases and 0 bases, there was a span of 17 bases. CDR3 nucleotides: TGCGCCAGCAGCGCCCATGGGAGTAGGAGCTCCTATAATTCACCCCTCCACTTT. It encodes CASSAHGSRSSYNSPLHF.

This clone was detected only once. The chain recombines TRBV7-9 with TRBJ2-7; the match to TRBD1 covers 10 bases. V lost 5 bases and J lost 4; bases outside the gene matches: 8. Per the germline V gene, CDR1 is SEHNR and CDR2 is FQNEAQ (reference sequence). The CDR3 runs 15 residues. CDR3 sequence reads: CASSTSGQGVYEQYF. The CDR3 region has the DNA TGTGCCAGCAGCACCTCCGGACAGGGGGTTTACGAGCAGTACTTC.

The chain employs TRBV6-4 and TRBJ1-6; no clear D gene. The CDR3 consists of 14 residues. The ends were cut back, 4 bases at V and 7 bases at J, with 11 bases in the middle. Germline loops: CDR1 MRHNA, CDR2 SNTAGT. As DNA, the CDR3 is TGTGCCAGCAGTGTGGAAGGTGGGAATTCACCCCTCCACTTT. This codes for CASSVEGGNSPLHF.

The chain has TRBV3-1 (or the pseudogene TRBV3-2) and TRBJ1-3; tentative D call: TRBD1 (6 bases). Germline V gene sequence: CDR1 LGHDT, CDR2 YNNKEL (reference sequence). Trimming pared 6 bases from V and 0 bases from J, leaving 12 bases between. The CDR3 is made up of 15 amino acids. The CDR3 DNA reads TGTGCCAGCAGTCCTACAGGGCCCTCTGGAAACACCATATATTTT. Translation gives CASSPTGPSGNTIYF.

This chain links TRBV4-3 with TRBJ2-7; no firm D call. Germline assignment: CDR1 LGHNA and CDR2 YSLEER. The CDR3 is 15 amino acids. V was trimmed by 1 base and J by 0 bases, leaving 10 bases between them. The CDR3 nucleotides are TGCGCCAGCAGCCAAGTTATCGGCGCCTCCTACGAGCAGTACTTC. Translation gives CASSQVIGASYEQYF.

The chain links TRBV19 to TRBJ2-5; 8 bases map to TRBD1. CDR1 is LNHDA, CDR2 SQIVND, per germline (reference sequence). This CDR3 is built from 15 residues. Germline trimming cut 5 bases from V and 5 bases from J; bases unmatched to any gene: 10. The CDR3 region is CASSFYRGKVETQYF. CDR3 coding DNA: TGTGCCAGTAGTTTTTACAGGGGGAAGGTGGAGACCCAGTACTTC.

This rearrangement joins TRBV30 to TRBJ1-3; 8 bases fit TRBD1. The V segment lost 3 bases and the J segment 4 bases; nucleotides outside the gene matches: 5. CDR1 GTSNPN and CDR2 SVGIG come from the germline V gene (reference sequence). The CDR3 is made up of 14 amino acids. The CDR3 protein is CAWSTGGRGNTIYF. The CDR3 region has the DNA TGTGCCTGGAGCACAGGGGGGAGAGGAAACACCATATATTTT.

The chain combines TRBV28 with TRBJ1-4; no clear D gene. The CDR3 runs to 12 residues. CDR1 and CDR2 from the germline V gene are MDHEN and SYDVKM. Trimming pared 3 bases from V and 6 bases from J, leaving 5 bases between. CDR3: CASSFTDEKLFF. The DNA for the CDR3 is TGTGCCAGCAGTTTCACGGATGAAAAACTGTTTTTT.

This clone was detected once. V is TRBV16 and J is TRBJ2-7; D might be TRBD1 (6 bases). V shed 2 bases and J shed 0 bases, with 11 bases lying between them. The CDR3 sequence is 15 residues long. Per the germline V gene, CDR1 is KGHSY and CDR2 is FQNENV. The CDR3 coding sequence is TGTGCCAGCAGCCAAGGGACGGACAGCTCCTACGAGCAGTACTTC. Its protein is CASSQGTDSSYEQYF.

The gene calls are TRBV11-2 and TRBJ2-3; the match to TRBD2 covers 8 bases. The CDR3 is 14 residues long. CDR1 is SGHAT and CDR2 is FQNNGV in the germline V gene. V lost 5 bases and J lost 7; bases outside the gene matches: 8. In nucleotides, the CDR3 is TGTGCCAGCAGCGGCATGGAGCGGGGGAATACGCAGTATTTT. This sequence encodes CASSGMERGNTQYF.

This chain uses TRBV10-1 with TRBJ2-2; no clear D gene. In germline, CDR1 is WNHNN, CDR2 SYGVQD (reference sequence). Trimming removed 5 bases at V and 4 bases at J, with 5 bases between. The CDR3 runs to 12 residues. In nucleotides, the CDR3 is TGCGCCAGCAGTTTGGGCACCGGGGAGCTGTTTTTT. It is translated as CASSLGTGELFF.

The chain has TRBV10-2 and TRBJ2-5; D might be TRBD2 (6 bases). The CDR3 is 14 amino acids. V lost 6 bases and J 5 bases, leaving 16 bases between the germline ends. Per the germline V gene, CDR1 is WSHSY and CDR2 is SAAADI. The CDR3 DNA is TGCGCCAGCAGACCGGGACTGCACATCGAGACCCAGTACTTC. It specifies CASRPGLHIETQYF.

CDR3 coding DNA: TGCGCCAGCAGCCAAGGACTAGCGGGGGGCTCCACAGATACGCAGTATTTT. Amino acids: CASSQGLAGGSTDTQYF. The chain couples TRBV4-3 to TRBJ2-3, with TRBD2 identical over 13 bases. The germline V gene has CDR1 LGHNA and CDR2 YSLEER. The CDR3 contains 17 residues. The junction had 3 bases not matched to a gene; V was cut back by 1 base and J by 2 bases.